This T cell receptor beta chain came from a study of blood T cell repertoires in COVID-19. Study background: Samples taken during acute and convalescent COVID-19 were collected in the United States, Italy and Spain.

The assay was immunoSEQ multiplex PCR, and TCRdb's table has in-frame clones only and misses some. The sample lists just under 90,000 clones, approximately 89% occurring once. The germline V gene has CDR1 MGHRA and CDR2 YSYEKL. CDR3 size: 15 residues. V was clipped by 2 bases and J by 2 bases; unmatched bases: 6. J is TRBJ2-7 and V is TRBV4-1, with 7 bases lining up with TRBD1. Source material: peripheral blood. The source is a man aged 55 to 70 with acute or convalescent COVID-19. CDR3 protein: CASSQMTGNPYEQYF. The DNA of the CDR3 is TGCGCCAGCAGCCAAATGACAGGGAATCCCTACGAGCAGTACTTC.